The 26 T cell receptor beta chains in this list originate from one sample, sequenced in a study of Graves' ophthalmopathy and Graves' hyperthyroidism. Amplification of the TCR beta CDR3 regions used RNA transcripts (as template). Second-round multiplex PCR came after a first-round RT-PCR that employed HTBI primers. One entry per CDR3 protein, called by TCRdb with MiXCR from the multiplex PCR reads. The profile shows some 1.1 million distinct CDR3 sequences, 36% of them singletons. Sample: peripheral blood or thyroid tissue (not recorded which). The receptor source for this set is an adult man with Graves' hyperthyroidism.

This chain links TRBV15 with TRBJ1-5; 7 nucleotides agree with TRBD1. Germline CDR1 reads LNHNV; CDR2 reads YYDKDF (reference sequence). CDR3 length: 16 amino acids. V dropped 0 bases and J dropped 3; count of bases not matched to a gene: 5. Here the CDR3 DNA reads TGTGCCACCAGCAGAGATCGGGACAGCTTCAATCAGCCCCAGCATTTT. Translated, it gives CATSRDRDSFNQPQHF.

V and J are TRBV7-9 and TRBJ1-2; no clear D gene. CDR1 and CDR2 (germline): SEHNR, FQNEAQ (reference sequence). This CDR3 contains 15 residues. Between the trimmed V and J ends, which lost 2 bases and 4 bases, there was a span of 14 bases. The CDR3 region has the DNA TGTGCCAGCAGCTTAAAGTCAACGGACTCCTATGGCTACACCTTC. The encoded protein is CASSLKSTDSYGYTF.

At least ten counts were recorded for this clonotype. The genes are TRBV7-6 and TRBJ1-1; maybe TRBD1 (6 bases). This CDR3 is built from 12 residues. Trimming shortened V by 5 bases and J by 12 bases, and 16 bases separated the two germline ends. The germline V gene has CDR1 SGHVS and CDR2 FNYEAQ. CDR3: CASSRVGGEPFF. The CDR3 bases are TGTGCCAGCAGCAGGGTTGGGGGCGAGCCTTTCTTT. The whole variable domain, remainder taken from reference TRBV7-6 and TRBJ1-1, is GAGVSQSPRYKVTKRGQDVALRCDPISGHVSLYWYRQALGQGPEFLTYFNYEAQQDKSGLPNDRFSAERPEGSISTLTIQRTEQRDSAMYRCASSRVGGEPFFGQGTRLTVV.

The chain combines TRBV7-9 with TRBJ2-2, with D possibly TRBD1 on 6 matching bases. V was trimmed by 4 bases and J by 2 bases, leaving 11 bases between them. The germline V gene has CDR1 SEHNR and CDR2 FQNEAQ (reference sequence). This CDR3 is built from 15 residues. CDR3 sequence reads: CASSSRGGNTGELFF. The CDR3 bases are TGTGCCAGCAGCTCAAGAGGGGGTAACACCGGGGAGCTGTTTTTT.

This clonotype has just one count. V usage is TRBV25-1 and J usage is TRBJ2-6, with D unclear. Trimming removed 10 bases from V and 0 bases from J, with 10 bases in between. The CDR3 contains 14 residues. From germline, CDR1 is MGHDK and CDR2 SYGVNS. The CDR3 region is CATPLLSGANVLTF. CDR3 nucleotide sequence: TGTGCCACCCCCCTTCTCTCTGGGGCCAACGTCCTGACTTTC.

The J gene is TRBJ2-7, the V gene TRBV29-1; 12 positions match TRBD2. The CDR3 is made up of 13 amino acids. Germline V gene sequence: CDR1 SQVTM, CDR2 ANQGSEA. Unmatched junction bases numbered 7, after V lost 7 bases and J lost 6 bases. The DNA of the CDR3 is TGCAGCGCAGGACTAGCGGGGAAGGGCGAGCAGTACTTC. Protein product: CSAGLAGKGEQYF.

This clonotype has a count of ten or more. The rearrangement uses TRBV5-1 and TRBJ1-1; perhaps TRBD1 as D (6 bases). Trimming cost V 0 bases and J 7 bases, with 13 bases left between them. CDR1 is SGHRS and CDR2 is YFSETQ in the germline V gene. The CDR3 runs 14 residues. The CDR3 bases are TGCGCCAGCAGCTTGGAGGGGGACCTTCTTGAAGCTTTCTTT. Amino acid sequence: CASSLEGDLLEAFF. The whole variable domain, filled in from reference TRBV5-1 and TRBJ1-1, reads KAGVTQTPRYLIKTRGQQVTLSCSPISGHRSVSWYQQTPGQGLQFLFEYFSETQRNKGNFPGRFSGRQFSNSRSEMNVSTLELGDSALYLCASSLEGDLLEAFFGQGTRLTVV.

This clonotype has at least ten counts. CDR3 nucleotides: TGTGCCAGCAGTCCCCTACCCCCCTCTGGGGCCAACGTCCTGACTTTC. This gives the protein CASSPLPPSGANVLTF. The chain uses TRBV7-2 and TRBJ2-6; D gene unclear. The CDR3 has 16 amino acids. Trimming shortened V by 6 bases and J by 0 bases, and 12 bases separated the two germline ends. Germline values: CDR1 SGHTA, CDR2 FQGNSA.

The chain links TRBV9 to TRBJ2-5; TRBD2 is a possible D gene (6 bases). The CDR3 runs 15 residues. Trimming removed 5 bases at V and 1 base at J, with 15 bases between. Germline loops: CDR1 SGDLS, CDR2 YYNGEE. CDR3 in DNA: TGTGCCAGCAGAGATTTGGGGGGTCTCCAAGAGACCCAGTACTTC. Translated, it gives CASRDLGGLQETQYF.

With respect to this clonotype: The junction departs from the called germline gene at one end, perhaps through a read error. CDR3 region: CASSPGRRDYGYTF. The CDR3 coding sequence is TGTGCCAGCAGTCCGGGACGGAGAGACTATGGCTACACCTTC. V and J are TRBV10-3 and TRBJ1-2; maybe TRBD1 (5 bases). The CDR3 sequence is 14 residues long. Germline-derived CDR1 and CDR2 are ENHRY and SYGVKD.

This clonotype was observed a few times. The DNA of the CDR3 is TGCAGTGCGAAAGGACAGGGAAACTCCTACGAGCAGTACTTC. As protein: CSAKGQGNSYEQYF. The gene calls are TRBV20-1 and TRBJ2-7; TRBD1 aligns across 8 bases. Germline V gene data show CDR1 as DFQATT and CDR2 as SNEGSKA (reference sequence). This CDR3 has 14 residues. The ends lost 6 bases at V and 0 bases at J; junction bases unmatched: 7.

In its sample, this clonotype was seen many times. V gene TRBV7-2 combines with J gene TRBJ1-3, with D unclear. Trimming removed 2 bases from V and 6 bases from J, with 8 bases in between. Germline CDR1 reads SGHTA; CDR2 reads FQGNSA. The CDR3 runs to 13 residues. CDR3 nucleotide sequence: TGTGCCAGCAGCTTATTCCCGGTAAACACCATATATTTT. Its protein product is CASSLFPVNTIYF.

V usage is TRBV30 and J usage is TRBJ1-2; 9 bases map to TRBD1. Germline V gene lookup returns CDR1 GTSNPN and CDR2 SVGIG (reference sequence). V was clipped by 2 bases and J by 4 bases; unmatched bases: 2. This CDR3 comprises 13 residues. The CDR3 coding sequence is TGTGCCTGGAGTAACAGGGGGCCCTATGGCTACACCTTC. Protein: CAWSNRGPYGYTF.

J is TRBJ2-5 and V is TRBV29-1, with D possibly TRBD2 on 5 matching bases. This CDR3 region has 14 residues. Trimming cost V 6 bases and J 6 bases, with 20 bases left between them. CDR1 is SQVTM, CDR2 ANQGSEA, per germline. The CDR3 here is CSVERFAGGQTQYF. The DNA of the CDR3 is TGCAGCGTAGAAAGGTTCGCCGGAGGACAGACCCAGTACTTC. Using reference TRBV29-1 and TRBJ2-5 for the parts outside the CDR3, the full variable domain is SAVISQKPSRDICQRGTSLTIQCQVDSQVTMMFWYRQQPGQSLTLIATANQGSEATYESGFVIDKFPISRPNLTFSTLTVSNMSPEDSSIYLCSVERFAGGQTQYFGPGTRLLVL.

CDR3: CASGGTSNTIYF. The DNA for the CDR3 is TGTGCCAGCGGAGGGACATCGAACACCATATATTTT. The rearrangement joins TRBV2 to TRBJ1-3; tentatively, D is TRBD1 (6 bases). This CDR3 comprises 12 residues. Germline values: CDR1 SNHLY, CDR2 FYNNEI. Trimming cost V 8 bases and J 7 bases, with 12 bases left between them.

This clonotype was seen ten or more times. The chain has TRBV19 and TRBJ2-6, with 9 positions matching TRBD1. The CDR3 length is 18 residues. V dropped 8 bases and J dropped 3; count of bases not matched to a gene: 14. Germline CDR1 and CDR2: LNHDA and SQIVND (reference sequence). CDR3 residues: CASHSTGQGYSGANVLTF. CDR3 in DNA: TGTGCCAGTCATTCCACGGGACAGGGATACAGTGGGGCCAACGTCCTGACTTTC.

This clonotype was observed at least ten times. The genes are TRBV5-1 and TRBJ2-2; the D gene is possibly TRBD2 (6 bases). The CDR3 is 15 residues long. The V gene's germline CDR1 is SGHRS and CDR2 YFSETQ. V lost 7 bases to trimming and J lost 2 bases, with 15 bases between them. As DNA, the CDR3 is TGCGCCAGCCCCCCCGGGGGAGGCAACACCGGGGAGCTGTTTTTT. This encodes CASPPGGGNTGELFF.

To note about this clonotype: Being one base from a much bigger clone, this may be a read error. The chain combines TRBV7-9 with TRBJ2-7; D ambiguous. CDR3 length equals 12 residues. From germline, CDR1 is SEHNR and CDR2 FQNEAQ (reference sequence). The germline V and J ends were trimmed by 4 bases and 5 bases, with 9 bases remaining between them. CDR3 bases: TGTGCCAGCAGCTCCACCTTGGACGAGCAGTACTTC. Protein: CASSSTLDEQYF.

CDR3 protein: CASKGLGRTGELFF. The CDR3 DNA sequence: TGTGCCAGCAAGGGTTTGGGCAGGACCGGGGAGCTGTTTTTT. This chain links TRBV25-1 with TRBJ2-2, with D unclear. Germline CDR1 reads MGHDK; CDR2 reads SYGVNS. This CDR3 is 14 amino acids long. V lost 7 bases and J 5 bases, leaving 14 bases between the germline ends.

This clonotype was counted between two and nine times. At one boundary the junction diverges from the germline segment, which might be a read error. The gene calls are TRBV10-3 and TRBJ1-5; TRBD1 agrees at 9 bases. This CDR3 spans 17 amino acids. CDR1 ENHRY and CDR2 SYGVKD come from the germline V gene. The CDR3 nucleotides read TGTGCCAGCAGTTACCCCTCGGGGACAGGGCAGGGGCAGCCCCAGCATTTT. Its protein product is CASSYPSGTGQGQPQHF.

On this clonotype itself: This may come from a read error, since a much larger clone is one base off. The rearrangement joins TRBV6-5 to TRBJ1-4; weak D call: TRBD1 (5 bases). The CDR3 spans 15 residues. V shed 0 bases and J shed 4 bases, with 9 bases lying between them. The V gene's germline CDR1 is MNHEY and CDR2 SVGAGI. The CDR3: CASSYSTVGNEKLFF. CDR3 in DNA: TGTGCCAGCAGTTACTCGACAGTGGGTAATGAAAAACTGTTTTTT.

This clonotype appeared a single time. It may be a read error: a sequence one base away is much more abundant. The rearrangement joins TRBV5-1 to TRBJ2-7; D is possibly TRBD1 or TRBD2 (5 bases each). The CDR3 contains 16 residues. Germline CDR1 reads SGHRS; CDR2 reads YFSETQ. The CDR3 region has the DNA TGCGCCAGCAGCTTACTATCAACTATGGGGACCTACGAGCATTACTTC. Its protein is CASSLLSTMGTYEHYF.

This chain links TRBV29-1 with TRBJ2-7, with TRBD1 matching 10 bases. The CDR3 is 13 amino acids. Germline loops: CDR1 SQVTM, CDR2 ANQGSEA. The ends lost 8 bases at V and 1 base at J; junction bases unmatched: 5. CDR3 sequence (DNA): TGCAGCCCTGGACAGGGGGAATCCTACGAGCAGTACTTC. Residues: CSPGQGESYEQYF.

The chain uses TRBV19 and TRBJ1-3; D not resolved. Germline lookup yields CDR1 LNHDA and CDR2 SQIVND (reference sequence). The ends were cut back, 3 bases at V and 0 bases at J, with 6 bases in the middle. This CDR3 is built from 14 residues. The CDR3 DNA sequence: TGTGCCAGTAGTATCTCTTTCTCTGGAAACACCATATATTTT. Its translation is CASSISFSGNTIYF.

The chain links TRBV4-1 to TRBJ2-7; 9 bases map to TRBD2. Germline CDR1 is MGHRA and CDR2 is YSYEKL. Trimming cost V 1 base and J 3 bases; bases outside gene matches: 7. This CDR3 region has 16 residues. The CDR3 DNA is TGCGCCAGCAGCCAAGTGGGGACTAGCAGATACTACGAGCAGTACTTC. Amino acid sequence: CASSQVGTSRYYEQYF.

A remark on this clonotype: With a much larger clone just one base away, this may be a read error. J is TRBJ1-2 and V is TRBV7-2; D not resolved. CDR3 length: 11 amino acids. Per the germline V gene, CDR1 is SGHTA and CDR2 is FQGNSA. In nucleotides, the CDR3 is TGTGCCAGCTATTCTATATATGGCTACGCCTTC. Amino acid sequence: CASYSIYGYAF.